This TCR beta chain originates from a study of response to subunit inactivated influenza vaccine. General study points: There was a suggestion from the authors that each seasonal influenza vaccination recruits few new T cells.

With 5 bases removed from V and 8 bases from J, the gap between germline ends came to 18 bases. CDR3 length equals 14 residues. Germline CDR1 and CDR2: MDHEN and SYDVKM. TCRdb processed the RT-PCR reads anew with MiXCR; each CDR3 protein has one entry. The sample gives hundreds of thousands of distinct CDR3 sequences, about 25% of which show up once; approximately 2% is in the top ten. In regard to this clonotype: No antigen is known for it.

Sequences were derived from CD4+ T cells sorted from PBMCs, sampled around 5 days after vaccination. The chain combines TRBV28 with TRBJ1-2; possibly TRBD1 for D (5 bases). The sequence derives from a man aged 50 to 60 who received an inactivated influenza vaccine. CDR3 DNA sequence: TGTGCCAGCAGTATCTCCCGGGACCAGAGAGGCTACACCTTC. It codes for CASSISRDQRGYTF.